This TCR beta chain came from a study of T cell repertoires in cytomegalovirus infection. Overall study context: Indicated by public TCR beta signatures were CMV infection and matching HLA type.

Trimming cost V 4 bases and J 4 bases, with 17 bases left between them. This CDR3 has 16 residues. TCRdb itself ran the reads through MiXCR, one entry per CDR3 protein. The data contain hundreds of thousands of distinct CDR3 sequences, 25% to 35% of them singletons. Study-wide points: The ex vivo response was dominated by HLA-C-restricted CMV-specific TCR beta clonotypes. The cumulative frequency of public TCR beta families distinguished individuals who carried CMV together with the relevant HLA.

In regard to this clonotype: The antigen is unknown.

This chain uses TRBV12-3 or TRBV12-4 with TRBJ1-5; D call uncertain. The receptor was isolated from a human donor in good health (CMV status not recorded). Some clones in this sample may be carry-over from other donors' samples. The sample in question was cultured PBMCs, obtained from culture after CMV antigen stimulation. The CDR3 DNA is TGTGCCAGCAGTTCATATCACCGAATGGGGAATCAGCCCCAGCATTTT. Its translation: CASSSYHRMGNQPQHF.